Included here is one TCR beta chain sequence, with context. No antigen is known for it. This sample was taken from a study of blood T cells in healthy people across ages. A J-beta primer mix and a sample-barcoded 5' primer were used in a second PCR of roughly 7 to 12 cycles. Each sample provided no less than 2.5 million CDR3-containing paired-end reads. One entry per CDR3 protein, called by TCRdb with MiXCR from the 5' RACE reads. The sample includes under 950,000 distinct CDR3 sequences, about a fifth of them seen just once. Study-level points and caveats: Age advanced and TCR beta diversity per million T cells fell, roughly linearly. Bulk PBMC profiling left naive and antigen-experienced comparisons inconclusive.

Germline CDR1 SGDLS, CDR2 YYNGEE. The CDR3 extends over 13 amino acids. V lost 3 bases, J lost 5 bases, and 5 bases stayed unmatched. The sequence derives from a man aged 65 to 85 in good health. The rearrangement links TRBV9 to TRBJ2-7; the match to TRBD2 covers 7 bases. The sequenced sample was blood. Here the CDR3 reads CASSAVGGNEQYF. CDR3 nucleotides: TGTGCCAGCAGCGCCGTGGGGGGGAACGAGCAGTACTTC. The full variable domain, in which reference TRBV9 and TRBJ2-7 provide the parts outside the CDR3, is DSGVTQTPKHLITATGQRVTLRCSPRSGDLSVYWYQQSLDQGLQFLIQYYNGEERAKGNILERFSAQQFPDLHSELNLSSLELGDSALYFCASSAVGGNEQYFGPGTRLTVT.